This passage covers 21 T cell receptor beta chains from one sample sequenced in a study of PD-1 blockade in classical Hodgkin lymphoma. After autologous stem cell transplantation all patients relapsed, and prior brentuximab vedotin exposure differed between cohorts. The protocol was immunoSEQ multiplex PCR, while the TCRdb copy is restricted to in-frame clones and leaves out a portion. The sample holds almost 85,000 clones; about 89% are singletons and the top ten take approximately 22%. The sample here was peripheral blood mononuclear cells (PBMCs), taken at baseline. The receptor source for this set is a human donor with classical Hodgkin lymphoma.

The J gene is TRBJ2-3, the V gene TRBV6-4; 7 nucleotides agree with TRBD2. There are 15 residues in the CDR3. CDR1 and CDR2 (germline): MRHNA, SNTAGT. The ends lost 3 bases at V and 2 bases at J; junction bases unmatched: 5. CDR3 region: CASSDLAEPTDTQYF. The CDR3 region has the DNA TGTGCCAGCAGTGATCTAGCGGAGCCCACAGATACGCAGTATTTT.

V usage is TRBV20-1 and J usage is TRBJ2-3; D is uncertain. The CDR3 is 11 residues long. Germline V CDR1 and CDR2: DFQATT, SNEGSKA (reference sequence). The ends were cut back, 5 bases at V and 6 bases at J, with 9 bases in the middle. CDR3 bases: TGCAGTGCTCTATCTAGGGATACGCAGTATTTT. Amino acid sequence: CSALSRDTQYF.

This clone was seen a single time. The chain links TRBV28 to TRBJ1-1, with D possibly matching TRBD1 (5 bases). Germline CDR1 is MDHEN and CDR2 is SYDVKM. V lost 2 bases and J lost 5, with 9 bases in between. The CDR3 is made up of 13 amino acids. CDR3 DNA: TGTGCCAGCAGTTTAGTGTGGGGGACTGAAGCTTTCTTT. This codes for CASSLVWGTEAFF.

The rearrangement uses TRBV5-6 and TRBJ1-2, with D possibly being TRBD1 (5 bases). Germline CDR1 and CDR2: SGHDT and YYEEEE. The CDR3 is 14 amino acids. V dropped 0 bases and J dropped 3 bases, with 9 bases sitting between them. CDR3 bases: TGTGCCAGCAGCTTGGGGTCGGGGGACTATGGCTACACCTTC. This translates into CASSLGSGDYGYTF.

The chain links TRBV6-5 to TRBJ2-7, with 9 nucleotides matching TRBD2. Trimming removed 6 bases from V and 0 bases from J; junction bases left unmatched: 3. Germline V gene data show CDR1 as MNHEY and CDR2 as SVGAGI. The CDR3 is made up of 14 amino acids. CDR3 coding DNA: TGTGCCAGCAGAGTAGCGGGAGTCTCCTACGAGCAGTACTTC. It specifies CASRVAGVSYEQYF.

The J gene is TRBJ2-2, the V gene TRBV5-4, with D maybe TRBD2 (6 bases). The CDR3 is made up of 17 amino acids. Per germline, CDR1 SGHNT and CDR2 YYREEE (reference sequence). V was pared by 0 bases and J by 1 base, with 13 bases between. The CDR3 nucleotides are TGTGCCAGCAGCTTGGCCCGGGACTCCTTGAACACCGGGGAGCTGTTTTTT. It is translated as CASSLARDSLNTGELFF.

The chain has TRBV7-9 and TRBJ2-1; no clear D. The CDR3 contains 14 residues. CDR1 and CDR2 (germline): SEHNR, FQNEAQ (reference sequence). The V end was cut by 4 bases, the J end by 6 bases, with 13 bases between. The CDR3 here is CASSSSDTFNEQFF. The CDR3 nucleotides read TGTGCCAGCAGCTCGAGCGACACGTTCAATGAGCAGTTCTTC. The entire variable domain, with the rest obtained from reference TRBV7-9 and TRBJ2-1, is as follows: DTGVSQNPRHKITKRGQNVTFRCDPISEHNRLYWYRQTLGQGPEFLTYFQNEAQLEKSRLLSDRFSAERPKGSFSTLEIQRTEQGDSAMYLCASSSSDTFNEQFFGPGTRLTVL.

V and J are TRBV6-5 and TRBJ2-3; D is possibly TRBD1 (6 bases). The CDR3 contains 15 residues. V gave up 0 bases and J gave up 2 bases, with 9 bases separating them. Germline CDR1 reads MNHEY; CDR2 reads SVGAGI. The CDR3 region is CASSYSAGDTDTQYF. The CDR3 DNA sequence: TGTGCCAGCAGTTACTCCGCAGGGGACACAGATACGCAGTATTTT.

This clone was picked up a small number of times. V is TRBV27 and J is TRBJ2-7; 9 bases fit TRBD1. The CDR3 totals 15 residues. Germline CDR1 MNHEY, CDR2 SMNVEV (reference sequence). Germline trimming cut 6 bases from V and 7 bases from J; bases unmatched to any gene: 13. CDR3 sequence reads: CASSLQTGGIYEQYF. The CDR3 nucleotides read TGTGCCAGCAGCCTTCAGACAGGGGGGATCTATGAGCAGTACTTC.

The chain couples TRBV4-2 to TRBJ1-1, with 9 positions matching TRBD1. Germline V gene lookup returns CDR1 LGHNA and CDR2 YNFKEQ. Trimming took 2 bases from V and 10 from J; bases not matched to a gene: 11. The CDR3 extends over 15 amino acids. The CDR3 region is CASSQSPQGAEGAFF. CDR3 DNA sequence: TGTGCCAGCAGCCAATCGCCACAGGGGGCCGAGGGAGCTTTCTTT.

The rearrangement uses TRBV6-1 and TRBJ2-5; 10 positions match TRBD2. Germline CDR1 MNHNS, CDR2 SASEGT. CDR3 length equals 12 residues. Unmatched junction bases numbered 1, after V lost 7 bases and J lost 5 bases. CDR3 bases: TGTGCCAGCAATAGCGGGAGGGAGACCCAGTACTTC. Its protein product is CASNSGRETQYF.

The genes are TRBV5-1 and TRBJ2-1; the D gene is possibly TRBD2 (6 bases). CDR1 is SGHRS, CDR2 YFSETQ, per germline. V lost 2 bases and J 2 bases, leaving 11 bases between the germline ends. The CDR3 has 15 residues. In DNA form, the CDR3 reads TGCGCCAGCAGCTTCGGGGGTGATGCCTACAATGAGCAGTTCTTC. Its translation is CASSFGGDAYNEQFF.

The chain recombines TRBV6-1 with TRBJ1-2; tentatively, D is TRBD1 (5 bases). Germline CDR1 MNHNS, CDR2 SASEGT. This CDR3 has 14 residues. Deletions cut 0 bases from V and 3 bases from J, with 8 bases between. CDR3 sequence: CASSEAGTYYGYTF. DNA for the CDR3: TGTGCCAGCAGTGAAGCAGGGACTTACTATGGCTACACCTTC.

The chain uses TRBV30 and TRBJ2-1; weak D call: TRBD2 (6 bases). The germline CDR1 and CDR2 sequences are GTSNPN and SVGIG (reference sequence). The CDR3 length is 14 residues. Trimming shortened V by 1 base and J by 10 bases, and 17 bases separated the two germline ends. In DNA, the CDR3 is TGTGCCTGGAGTGCCCGGGAGTCCGATATGGAGCAGTTCTTC. Residues: CAWSARESDMEQFF.

The rearrangement links TRBV4-3 to TRBJ2-7, with no clear D. Germline V gives CDR1 LGHNA, CDR2 YSLEER. CDR3 length: 14 amino acids. Trimming removed 0 bases from V and 2 bases from J, with 8 bases in between. The CDR3 DNA reads as TGCGCCAGCAGCCAAGATCAAGGTCCCTACGAGCAGTACTTC. It yields the protein CASSQDQGPYEQYF.

The CDR3 is CASSLGQSYNEQFF. The CDR3, as DNA: TGTGCCAGTAGCTTAGGGCAGTCCTACAATGAGCAGTTCTTC. The V and J genes are TRBV19 and TRBJ2-1; D ambiguous. Germline V CDR1 and CDR2: LNHDA, SQIVND (reference sequence). The CDR3 is 14 residues long. Between the trimmed V and J ends, which lost 6 bases and 1 base, there was a span of 10 bases.

The chain recombines TRBV5-4 with TRBJ2-5; unclear D gene. The V end was cut by 4 bases, the J end by 3 bases, with 4 bases between. The V gene's germline CDR1 is SGHNT and CDR2 YYREEE (reference sequence). The length of the CDR3 is 11 residues. The CDR3 protein is CASSLEETQYF. DNA of the CDR3: TGTGCCAGCAGCCTGGAAGAGACCCAGTACTTC.

This clone was counted between two and nine times. J is TRBJ1-1 and V is TRBV15; perhaps TRBD1 as D (6 bases). Germline V gene data show CDR1 as LNHNV and CDR2 as YYDKDF (reference sequence). V shed 1 base and J shed 2 bases, with 14 bases lying between them. This CDR3 is 16 amino acids long. The CDR3 DNA follows: TGTGCCACCAGCAGAGCGACCGGGACACCAAACACTGAAGCTTTCTTT. As protein: CATSRATGTPNTEAFF. Based on the CDR3 plus reference TRBV15 and TRBJ1-1, the full variable domain is DAMVIQNPRYQVTQFGKPVTLSCSQTLNHNVMYWYQQKSSQAPKLLFHYYDKDFNNEADTPDNFQSRRPNTSFCFLDIRSPGLGDTAMYLCATSRATGTPNTEAFFGQGTRLTVV.

This clone was detected only a few times. The chain has TRBV30 and TRBJ1-1; the match to TRBD1 covers 7 bases. CDR3 size: 14 residues. V trimming: 2 bases; J trimming: 1 base; junction bases outside the gene matches: 4. Germline V CDR1 and CDR2: GTSNPN, SVGIG (reference sequence). The CDR3 sequence is CAWSNWDRNTEAFF. The CDR3 nucleotides read TGTGCCTGGAGTAATTGGGACAGGAACACTGAAGCTTTCTTT.

The chain is built from TRBV10-3 and TRBJ1-3; the match to TRBD1 covers 9 bases. CDR1 and CDR2 from the germline V gene are ENHRY and SYGVKD. This CDR3 is 14 amino acids long. V dropped 3 bases and J dropped 4; count of bases not matched to a gene: 1. DNA for the CDR3: TGTGCCATCAGTGACGGGACAGGGGGAAACACCATATATTTT. It translates to CAISDGTGGNTIYF.

The gene calls are TRBV6-1 and TRBJ1-3; D not resolved. Germline CDR1 MNHNS, CDR2 SASEGT. The CDR3 runs to 14 residues. V was cut by 3 bases and J by 2 bases, with 8 bases left in between. The CDR3 DNA is TGTGCCAGCAGTGAGAAGGGTCCTGGAAACACCATATATTTT. Amino acid sequence: CASSEKGPGNTIYF.